Below, 32 T cell receptor beta chains from the same sample are listed, as sequenced in a study of CD4 T cells in relation to SARS-CoV-2 and coronaviruses. CD4+ T cells from unexposed donors were obtained before the COVID-19 pandemic (2011-2018). Isolation of CD4+ T cells took place after less than 13 days in culture. These TCRs' antigens remain unknown. Sequenced by immunoSEQ multiplex PCR; TCRdb stores in-frame clones only, minus some. The table lists under 20,000 clones, over 70% of them singletons, with 30% in the top ten. The sequencing input was CD4+ T cells from PBMCs, cultured in vitro. The receptor set was obtained from a human donor in good health.

The chain combines TRBV6-6 with TRBJ1-2, with D possibly matching TRBD1 (6 bases). The V gene's germline CDR1 is MNHNY and CDR2 SVGAGI (reference sequence). The CDR3 loop spans 15 amino acids. Trimming shortened V by 8 bases and J by 6 bases, and 22 bases separated the two germline ends. CDR3 region: CASLVGGGQTHGYTF. As DNA, the CDR3 is TGTGCCAGCCTCGTTGGGGGAGGACAGACCCATGGCTACACCTTC.

The chain is built from TRBV12-3 or TRBV12-4 and TRBJ2-3; D remains ambiguous. The CDR3 length is 12 residues. Trimming shortened V by 3 bases and J by 2 bases, and 3 bases separated the two germline ends. The CDR3 coding sequence is TGTGCCAGCAGTTTCGCCACAGATACGCAGTATTTT. This gives the protein CASSFATDTQYF.

This clone is judged medium-sized (0.01 to 0.1%). V and J are TRBV21-1 and TRBJ1-2; the table's TRBD1 call for D was not verified on the DNA. TRBV21-1 is shown as a pseudogene. CDR3 length equals 13 residues. The CDR3 sequence: CASRDRDVYGYTF. As DNA, the CDR3 is TGTGCCAGCAGAGACAGGGACGTCTATGGCTACACCTTC.

The rearrangement joins TRBV14 to TRBJ2-1, with TRBD2 matching 13 bases. CDR3 size: 17 residues. CDR1 is SGHDN, CDR2 FVKESK, per germline. The junction had 4 bases not matched to a gene; V was cut back by 0 bases and J by 5 bases. The CDR3 sequence: CASSQEVGLAGDNEQFF. CDR3 coding DNA: TGTGCCAGCAGCCAAGAGGTTGGACTAGCGGGAGACAATGAGCAGTTCTTC.

The chain recombines TRBV5-1 with TRBJ1-2; possible D gene TRBD1, 5 bases. CDR1 is SGHRS, CDR2 YFSETQ, per germline. V lost 3 bases to trimming and J lost 5 bases, with 11 bases between them. CDR3 length: 13 residues. CDR3 amino acids: CASSSQGEYGYTF. CDR3 sequence (DNA): TGCGCCAGCAGCTCCCAGGGAGAGTATGGCTACACCTTC.

The chain recombines TRBV24-1 with TRBJ1-5; TRBD1 might be the D (6 bases). CDR1 is KGHDR, CDR2 SFDVKD, per germline. CDR3 length: 15 residues. V lost 3 bases, J lost 3 bases, and 11 bases lay in between. In nucleotides, the CDR3 is TGTGCCACCAGTGATACACAGGGTTCCAATCAGCCCCAGCATTTT. Amino acids: CATSDTQGSNQPQHF.

The V call is TRBV14, the J call TRBJ2-1; 8 bases fit TRBD1. After removal of 4 bases from V and 2 bases from J, the junction contained 7 bases not matched to a gene. Germline lookup yields CDR1 SGHDN and CDR2 FVKESK. This CDR3 comprises 16 residues. CDR3 nucleotides: TGTGCCAGCAGCCCCCTCGGACAGGGAACCTACAATGAGCAGTTCTTC. Amino acids: CASSPLGQGTYNEQFF.

DNA for the CDR3: TGTGCCAGTAGTTACGGTAATTCAATAACAGGGACCCAGTACTTC. Its translation is CASSYGNSITGTQYF. The chain combines TRBV19 with TRBJ2-5; weak D call: TRBD1 (5 bases). The ends were cut back, 5 bases at V and 7 bases at J, with 20 bases in the middle. The germline CDR1 and CDR2 sequences are LNHDA and SQIVND (reference sequence). This CDR3 is 15 amino acids long.

This clone has a handful of counts. The chain has TRBV28 and TRBJ2-1; TRBD2 agrees at 8 bases. The CDR3 contains 15 residues. V lost 4 bases and J lost 6; bases outside the gene matches: 8. Per germline, CDR1 MDHEN and CDR2 SYDVKM. In DNA, the CDR3 is TGTGCCAGCAGTTCAGCGGGAGAGGGTGGCAATGAGCAGTTCTTC. Encoded protein: CASSSAGEGGNEQFF.

This clone was counted once. The gene calls are TRBV5-5 and TRBJ2-2; D call uncertain. The CDR3 spans 14 residues. The germline V gene encodes CDR1 SGHKS and CDR2 YYEKEE (reference sequence). Trimming removed 3 bases at V and 10 bases at J, with 16 bases between. The CDR3 protein is CASSSIAPVEELFF. DNA for the CDR3: TGTGCCAGCAGCTCCATCGCGCCTGTCGAGGAGCTGTTTTTT.

The V call is TRBV5-1, the J call TRBJ2-1, with D possibly being TRBD2 (5 bases). From germline, CDR1 is SGHRS and CDR2 YFSETQ. Trimming stripped 9 bases from V and 7 bases from J, with 26 bases between. The CDR3 sequence is 16 residues long. CDR3 DNA: TGCGCCACCAGGTTCAGCACTAGTGGAAGCGGTAATGAGCAGTTCTTC. This sequence encodes CATRFSTSGSGNEQFF.

The gene calls are TRBV6-1 and TRBJ2-1; D is perhaps TRBD2 (5 bases). Germline-derived CDR1 and CDR2 are MNHNS and SASEGT. V dropped 4 bases and J dropped 1 base, with 20 bases sitting between them. CDR3 length: 18 amino acids. For the CDR3, the DNA is TGTGCCAGCAGTGTTGGGCTAGCTAGTGGCCTATCCTACAATGAGCAGTTCTTC. As protein: CASSVGLASGLSYNEQFF.

V usage is TRBV19 and J usage is TRBJ1-1; TRBD1 aligns across 10 bases. The CDR3 consists of 16 residues. The germline gives CDR1 LNHDA, CDR2 SQIVND (reference sequence). With V trimmed by 1 base and J by 0 bases, 2 bases remained unmatched. The CDR3 loop is CASSIGGQGMNTEAFF. CDR3 bases: TGTGCCAGTAGTATAGGGGGACAGGGGATGAACACTGAAGCTTTCTTT.

This chain links TRBV19 with TRBJ2-2, with 8 bases that match TRBD1. CDR1 LNHDA and CDR2 SQIVND come from the germline V gene (reference sequence). This CDR3 has 15 amino acids. V lost 3 bases and J lost 4; bases outside the gene matches: 4. In DNA form, the CDR3 reads TGTGCCAGTAGTATGACAGGGGCTGGCACCGGGGAGCTGTTTTTT. Residues: CASSMTGAGTGELFF. Full variable domain (rest looked up from reference TRBV19 and TRBJ2-2): DGGITQSPKYLFRKEGQNVTLSCEQNLNHDAMYWYRQDPGQGLRLIYYSQIVNDFQKGDIAEGYSVSREKKESFPLTVTSAQKNPTAFYLCASSMTGAGTGELFFGEGSRLTVL.

This chain links TRBV19 with TRBJ1-4, with 9 nucleotides matching TRBD1. The J segment lost 6 bases and the V segment lost 5 bases, leaving 4 bases of the junction unmatched. CDR1 is LNHDA and CDR2 is SQIVND in the germline V gene (reference sequence). CDR3 length equals 14 residues. CDR3 sequence: CASSWDRAHEKLFF. In nucleotides, the CDR3 is TGTGCCAGTAGTTGGGACAGGGCCCATGAAAAACTGTTTTTT.

The chain recombines TRBV27 with TRBJ2-5; 7 bases match TRBD2. CDR1 is MNHEY and CDR2 is SMNVEV in the germline V gene (reference sequence). With 5 bases clipped from V and 5 bases from J, the junction kept 20 bases outside the gene matches. The CDR3 contains 18 residues. In nucleotides, the CDR3 is TGTGCCAGCAGTACCCCCCCCGGAGTTGGCGGGAGAGTGGAGACCCAGTACTTC. Residues: CASSTPPGVGGRVETQYF.

CDR3 sequence: CASKRLAGGGYNEQFF. The CDR3 bases are TGTGCCAGTAAGAGACTAGCGGGAGGGGGGTACAATGAGCAGTTCTTC. The chain joins TRBV19 to TRBJ2-1; TRBD2 agrees at 14 bases. Per germline, CDR1 LNHDA and CDR2 SQIVND (reference sequence). The CDR3 has 16 amino acids. J gave up 4 bases and V 7 bases, and 6 bases lay outside the gene matches.

The rearrangement uses TRBV27 and TRBJ1-2; D is possibly TRBD1 (5 bases). The germline V gene has CDR1 MNHEY and CDR2 SMNVEV (reference sequence). Trimming pared 3 bases from V and 8 bases from J, leaving 22 bases between. CDR3 length: 16 amino acids. The CDR3 here is CASSFLQGPQGYGYTF. The DNA for the CDR3 is TGTGCCAGCAGTTTTTTGCAGGGCCCCCAAGGTTACGGCTACACCTTC.

The chain recombines TRBV7-3 with TRBJ2-3, with D perhaps TRBD2 (6 bases). The germline V and J ends were trimmed by 2 bases and 6 bases, with 12 bases remaining between them. CDR3 length equals 14 residues. The germline V gene has CDR1 SGHTA and CDR2 FQGTGA. The CDR3 DNA sequence: TGTGCCAGCAGCTTACGGGGGAGTGGGGATACGCAGTATTTT. Protein: CASSLRGSGDTQYF.

V gene TRBV30 combines with J gene TRBJ1-6; TRBD1 aligns across 12 bases. CDR3 size: 17 residues. V gave up 1 base and J gave up 6 bases; unmatched junction bases: 7. Germline V gives CDR1 GTSNPN, CDR2 SVGIG (reference sequence). The CDR3: CAWSGPGTGGGNSPLHF. The CDR3 DNA is TGTGCCTGGAGTGGCCCTGGGACAGGGGGCGGTAATTCACCCCTCCACTTT. Full variable domain (missing parts from reference TRBV30 and TRBJ1-6): SQTIHQWPATLVQPVGSPLSLECTVEGTSNPNLYWYRQAAGRGLQLLFYSVGIGQISSEVPQNLSASRPQDRQFILSSKKLLLSDSGFYLCAWSGPGTGGGNSPLHFGNGTRLTVT.

The V and J genes are TRBV3-1 (or the pseudogene TRBV3-2) and TRBJ1-2, with D possibly being TRBD1 (5 bases). This CDR3 spans 15 amino acids. Germline CDR1 is LGHDT and CDR2 is YNNKEL (reference sequence). Trimming left V 4 bases short and J 4 bases short, with 16 bases between. In nucleotides, the CDR3 is TGTGCCAGCAGCCCTGGACCCCTTGGGGGCTATGGCTACACCTTC. Protein sequence: CASSPGPLGGYGYTF.

The table lists this clone with a few counts. The chain is built from TRBV18 and TRBJ1-1; maybe TRBD1 (5 bases). Germline CDR1 reads KGHSH; CDR2 reads LQKENI. The CDR3 runs 14 residues. The V and J ends lost 2 bases and 3 bases respectively, with 10 bases between them. In DNA form, the CDR3 reads TGTGCCAGCTCACCAGCAGGGCCGGACACTGAAGCTTTCTTT. This codes for CASSPAGPDTEAFF.

The V and J genes are TRBV10-3 and TRBJ1-1; D possibly corresponds to TRBD1 (5 bases). Deletions cut 2 bases from V and 5 bases from J, with 12 bases between. The CDR3 has 14 amino acids. CDR1 is ENHRY, CDR2 SYGVKD, per germline. This CDR3 reads CAISEGSGPTEAFF. The CDR3 DNA reads as TGTGCCATCAGTGAGGGGTCAGGGCCAACTGAAGCTTTCTTT.

The V and J genes are TRBV27 and TRBJ2-7; TRBD2 matches 10 bases. Germline CDR1 reads MNHEY; CDR2 reads SMNVEV (reference sequence). The CDR3 is 21 residues long. V lost 2 bases, J lost 1 base, and 20 bases stayed unmatched. The chain's CDR3 is CASSLRGKREGPRKSSYEQYF. CDR3 in DNA: TGTGCCAGCAGTTTAAGGGGGAAGCGGGAGGGCCCAAGAAAAAGTTCCTACGAGCAGTACTTC.

This clone was seen only a few times. This sequence joins TRBV24-1 and TRBJ2-5; TRBD1 agrees at 8 bases. CDR3 length equals 15 residues. Trimming took 4 bases from V and 2 from J; bases not matched to a gene: 5. Germline CDR1 is KGHDR and CDR2 is SFDVKD. CDR3 DNA sequence: TGTGCCACCAGTGACATAGGGACAGGACAAGAGACCCAGTACTTC. Translated: CATSDIGTGQETQYF.

This chain connects TRBV5-1 to TRBJ2-7; 7 bases align to TRBD2. The CDR3 extends over 15 amino acids. Germline V gene data show CDR1 as SGHRS and CDR2 as YFSETQ. J gave up 4 bases and V 1 base, and 8 bases lay outside the gene matches. CDR3 residues: CASSLWEGIGYEQYF. The CDR3, as DNA: TGCGCCAGCAGCTTGTGGGAGGGGATCGGGTACGAGCAGTACTTC.

This clone was seen more than once but under ten times. The chain recombines TRBV9 with TRBJ2-1; D possibly matches TRBD1 or TRBD2 (6 bases each). V dropped 0 bases and J dropped 6 bases, with 10 bases sitting between them. This CDR3 is 14 amino acids long. Germline V CDR1 and CDR2: SGDLS, YYNGEE. The CDR3 protein is CASSVGGASNEQFF. The CDR3 region has the DNA TGTGCCAGCAGCGTAGGGGGGGCATCCAATGAGCAGTTCTTC.

Relative to its sample, this clone is medium-sized. The chain combines TRBV18 with TRBJ1-1; D is perhaps TRBD1 (6 bases). The CDR3 consists of 15 residues. V lost 4 bases and J 1 base, leaving 13 bases between the germline ends. CDR1 is KGHSH and CDR2 is LQKENI in the germline V gene. The CDR3 DNA is TGTGCCAGCTCACTACAGGACAGCCAGAACACTGAAGCTTTCTTT. It yields the protein CASSLQDSQNTEAFF.

The chain combines TRBV6-1 with TRBJ2-7; 7 nucleotides align to TRBD2. The CDR3 extends over 15 amino acids. Unmatched junction bases numbered 5, after V lost 1 base and J lost 2 bases. Germline lookup yields CDR1 MNHNS and CDR2 SASEGT. The CDR3 bases are TGTGCCAGCAGTGAAGACGGGGGGAACCCCTACGAGCAGTACTTC. Translating it yields CASSEDGGNPYEQYF.

The V call is TRBV7-7, the J call TRBJ2-1, with D possibly being TRBD2 (6 bases). Trimming left V 4 bases short and J 13 bases short, with 17 bases between. Germline lookup yields CDR1 SSHAT and CDR2 FNYEAQ (reference sequence). This CDR3 has 13 amino acids. The CDR3 DNA is TGTGCCAGCAGCTGGAGATTAGCGGAAACCCAGTTCTTC. It is translated as CASSWRLAETQFF. The full variable domain, its missing parts supplied by reference TRBV7-7 and TRBJ2-1, is GAGVSQSPRYKVTKRGQDVTLRCDPISSHATLYWYQQALGQGPEFLTYFNYEAQPDKSGLPSDRFSAERPEGSISTLTIQRTEQRDSAMYRCASSWRLAETQFFGPGTRLTVL.

The chain employs TRBV18 and TRBJ2-5; D ambiguous. CDR1 KGHSH and CDR2 LQKENI come from the germline V gene. The CDR3 is 14 amino acids. Deletions cut 5 bases from V and 5 bases from J, with 15 bases between. The CDR3 coding sequence is TGTGCCAGCTCAAATAATGCCCCGCCGGAGACCCAGTACTTC. Protein sequence: CASSNNAPPETQYF.

This chain connects TRBV2 to TRBJ1-1; TRBD1 matches 7 bases. This CDR3 has 12 residues. J was trimmed by 6 bases and V by 6 bases; bases with no gene match: 4. In germline, CDR1 is SNHLY, CDR2 FYNNEI. In DNA, the CDR3 is TGTGCCAGCAGGCGGGACAGCCCTGAAGCTTTCTTT. Translated, it gives CASRRDSPEAFF. Full variable domain (remainder filled in from reference TRBV2 and TRBJ1-1): EPEVTQTPSHQVTQMGQEVILRCVPISNHLYFYWYRQILGQKVEFLVSFYNNEISEKSEIFDDQFSVERPDGSNFTLKIRSTKLEDSAMYFCASRRDSPEAFFGQGTRLTVV.